The source of this T cell receptor (beta chain) is a study of blood T cell repertoires in COVID-19. Method: immunoSEQ multiplex PCR; TCRdb's copy keeps in-frame clones and lacks some. In the table there are approximately 500,000 clones, 70% to 90% of which are singletons. Sequencing was carried out using peripheral blood. This sequence was found in a human donor in a cohort sampled during active COVID-19.

The DNA for the CDR3 is TGTGCCAGCAGTGAAGCGCAGCTAGCGGGTTACACAGATACGCAGTATTTT. Its protein is CASSEAQLAGYTDTQYF. The V gene is TRBV2, the J gene TRBJ2-3; TRBD2 aligns across 8 bases. The CDR3 loop spans 17 amino acids. CDR1 SNHLY and CDR2 FYNNEI come from the germline V gene. Trimming took 0 bases from V and 2 from J; bases not matched to a gene: 7.